Listed below are T cell receptor beta chains from one sample, sequenced in a study of shared clonotypes between healthy human individuals. TCRdb's table, derived via immunoSEQ multiplex PCR, lists solely in-frame clones and lacks some. The sample yields roughly 1,500,000 clones, 95% to 99% seen once. Specimen: naive CD4+ T cells sorted from blood. These receptors originate from a man between 25 and 39 years old in good health. CDR3s include the opening cysteine and the closing phenylalanine or tryptophan. Each record gives: D gene, clone size, V gene, CDR3 length, J gene, CDR3 protein, CDR3 DNA. The D gene is left open where the match is weak. The listing skips clone size in some rows; elsewhere it reads once, few, many or a size class.

D gene: -
clone size: -
V gene: TRBV10-3
CDR3 length: 13
J gene: TRBJ2-5
CDR3 protein: CAISDRRGETQYF
CDR3 DNA: TGTGCCATCAGTGACCGGAGGGGCGAGACCCAGTACTTC

D gene: -
clone size: once
V gene: TRBV6-5
CDR3 length: 12
J gene: TRBJ2-7
CDR3 protein: CASTGSSYEQYF
CDR3 DNA: TGTGCCAGCACCGGTTCCTCCTACGAGCAGTACTTC

D gene: -
clone size: -
V gene: TRBV18
CDR3 length: 14
J gene: TRBJ2-7
CDR3 protein: CASSRGPREYEQYF
CDR3 DNA: TGTGCCAGCTCACGGGGCCCCAGAGAATACGAGCAGTACTTC

D gene: -
clone size: -
V gene: TRBV7-2
CDR3 length: 15
J gene: TRBJ2-1
CDR3 protein: CASRKGWLATDEQFF
CDR3 DNA: TGTGCCAGCAGAAAAGGCTGGCTAGCCACGGATGAGCAGTTCTTC

D gene: TRBD2
clone size: -
V gene: TRBV5-1
CDR3 length: 15
J gene: TRBJ2-7
CDR3 protein: CASSLAPRTSHEQYF
CDR3 DNA: TGCGCCAGCAGCTTGGCCCCCCGGACTAGTCACGAGCAGTACTTC

D gene: TRBD1
clone size: -
V gene: TRBV30
CDR3 length: 13
J gene: TRBJ2-1
CDR3 protein: CACSGTAQSEQFF
CDR3 DNA: TGTGCCTGTTCCGGGACAGCTCAATCTGAGCAGTTCTTC

D gene: -
clone size: -
V gene: TRBV5-1
CDR3 length: 15
J gene: TRBJ2-1
CDR3 protein: CASRRQARSYNEQFF
CDR3 DNA: TGCGCCAGCAGGAGACAGGCCCGCTCCTACAATGAGCAGTTCTTC

D gene: -
clone size: once
V gene: TRBV18
CDR3 length: 16
J gene: TRBJ2-7
CDR3 protein: CASSPPSRGSSYEQYF
CDR3 DNA: TGTGCCAGCTCACCACCAAGTCGGGGGAGCTCCTACGAGCAGTACTTC

D gene: -
clone size: -
V gene: TRBV18
CDR3 length: 15
J gene: TRBJ2-7
CDR3 protein: CASSTAGTGVYEQYF
CDR3 DNA: TGTGCCAGCTCAACAGCCGGGACGGGGGTCTACGAGCAGTACTTC

D gene: TRBD1
clone size: -
V gene: TRBV30
CDR3 length: 11
J gene: TRBJ1-2
CDR3 protein: CAWSDRVGYTF
CDR3 DNA: TGTGCCTGGAGCGACAGGGTTGGCTACACCTTC